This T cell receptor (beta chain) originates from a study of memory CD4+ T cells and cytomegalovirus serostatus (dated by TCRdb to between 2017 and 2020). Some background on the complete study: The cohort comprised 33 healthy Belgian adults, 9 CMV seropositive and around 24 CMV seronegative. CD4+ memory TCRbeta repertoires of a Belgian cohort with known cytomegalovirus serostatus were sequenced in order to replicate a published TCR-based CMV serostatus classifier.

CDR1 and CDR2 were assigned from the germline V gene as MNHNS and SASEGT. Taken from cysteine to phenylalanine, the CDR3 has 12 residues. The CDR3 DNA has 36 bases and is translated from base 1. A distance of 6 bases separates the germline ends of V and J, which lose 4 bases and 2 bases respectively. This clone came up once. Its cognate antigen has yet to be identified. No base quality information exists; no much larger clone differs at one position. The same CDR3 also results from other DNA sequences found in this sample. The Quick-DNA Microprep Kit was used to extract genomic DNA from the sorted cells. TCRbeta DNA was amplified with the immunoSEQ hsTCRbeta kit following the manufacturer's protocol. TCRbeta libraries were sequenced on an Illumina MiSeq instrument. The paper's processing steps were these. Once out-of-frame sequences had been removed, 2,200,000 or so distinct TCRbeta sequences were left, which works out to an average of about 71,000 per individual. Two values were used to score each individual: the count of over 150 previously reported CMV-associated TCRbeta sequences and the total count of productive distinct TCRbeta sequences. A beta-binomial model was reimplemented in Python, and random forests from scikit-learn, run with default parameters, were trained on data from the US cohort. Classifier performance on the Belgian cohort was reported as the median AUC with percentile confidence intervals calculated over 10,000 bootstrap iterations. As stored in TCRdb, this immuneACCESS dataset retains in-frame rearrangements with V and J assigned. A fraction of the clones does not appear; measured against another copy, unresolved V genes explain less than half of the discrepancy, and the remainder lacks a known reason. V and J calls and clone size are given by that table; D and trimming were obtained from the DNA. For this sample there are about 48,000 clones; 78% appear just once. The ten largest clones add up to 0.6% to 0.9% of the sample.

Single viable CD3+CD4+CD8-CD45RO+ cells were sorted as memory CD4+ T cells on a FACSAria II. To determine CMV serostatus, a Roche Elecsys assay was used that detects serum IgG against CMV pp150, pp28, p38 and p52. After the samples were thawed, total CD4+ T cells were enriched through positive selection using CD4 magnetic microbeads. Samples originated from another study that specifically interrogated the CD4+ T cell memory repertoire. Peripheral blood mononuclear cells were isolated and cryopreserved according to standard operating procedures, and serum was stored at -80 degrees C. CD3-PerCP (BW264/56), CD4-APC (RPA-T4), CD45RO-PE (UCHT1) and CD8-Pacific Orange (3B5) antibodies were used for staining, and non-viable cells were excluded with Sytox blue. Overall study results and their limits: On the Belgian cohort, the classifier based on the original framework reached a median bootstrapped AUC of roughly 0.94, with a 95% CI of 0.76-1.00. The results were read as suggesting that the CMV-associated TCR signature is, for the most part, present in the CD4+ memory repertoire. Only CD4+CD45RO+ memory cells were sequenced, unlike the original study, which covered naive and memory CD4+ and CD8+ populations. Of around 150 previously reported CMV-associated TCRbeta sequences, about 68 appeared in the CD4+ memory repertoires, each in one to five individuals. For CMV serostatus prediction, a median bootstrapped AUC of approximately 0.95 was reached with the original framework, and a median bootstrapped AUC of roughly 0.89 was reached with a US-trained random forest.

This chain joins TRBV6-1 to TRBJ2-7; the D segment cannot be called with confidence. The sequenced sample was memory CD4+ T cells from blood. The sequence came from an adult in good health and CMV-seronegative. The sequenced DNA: TGTGCCAGCAGTGCCTACGCCTACGAGCAGTACTTC. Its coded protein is CASSAYAYEQYF.